Given below is one T cell receptor beta chain in context. Its antigen remains unknown. The data belong to a study of T cells in Graves' hyperthyroidism and ophthalmopathy. As for the study in general: At initial diagnosis, before any treatment had begun, peripheral blood was obtained.

Reasons for excluding patients were uncontrolled infection, other autoimmune disease, pregnancy or lactation. Based on clinical symptoms, serum thyroxine and TRAb, thyroid ultrasound and orbital computed tomography, diagnoses were reached. Amplification targeted TCR beta CDR3 regions from RNA transcripts. The HTBI primer set served for first-round RT-PCR of the TCR CDR3. TCRdb re-analysed the multiplex PCR reads in MiXCR, keeping a single row per CDR3 protein. The sample lists a few hundred thousand distinct CDR3 sequences; about a sixth were seen once. Notes on the study in general: A model built on 13 V-J features separated ophthalmopathy from stable hyperthyroidism.

The germline V gene has CDR1 SGHVS and CDR2 FQNEAQ. J was trimmed by 4 bases and V by 5 bases; bases with no gene match: 10. The CDR3 totals 15 residues. The source is a woman aged 40 to 55 with Graves' ophthalmopathy. The sample was blood. This sequence joins TRBV7-8 and TRBJ1-2, with TRBD1 matching 7 bases. DNA for the CDR3: TGTGCCAGCAGCCGAGCTTCGGGACAGCCCTATGGCTACACCTTC. Translated: CASSRASGQPYGYTF. Filled out from reference TRBV7-8 and TRBJ1-2, the complete variable domain reads GAGVSQSPRYKVAKRGQDVALRCDPISGHVSLFWYQQALGQGPEFLTYFQNEAQLDKSGLPSDRFFAERPEGSVSTLKIQRTQQEDSAVYLCASSRASGQPYGYTFGSGTRLTVV.